These T cell receptor beta chains were read from a single sample in a study of PD-L1 blockade in urothelial cancer. Method: immunoSEQ multiplex PCR; TCRdb's copy keeps in-frame clones and lacks some. The sample includes 50,000 to 75,000 clones, about 81% seen only once; the top ten take 1.6%. The sequencing used PBMCs, collected around atezolizumab (anti-PD-L1) treatment. These TCRs come from an older man with urothelial cancer. Both conserved end residues are part of each CDR3. The size field is filled for only some rows; it gives once, few, many or a size class.

length: 17
size: NA
V: TRBV11-2
CDR3: CASSPRRTGRLAGELFF

length: 16
size: NA
V: TRBV7-2
CDR3: CASSLAGTITGNTIYF

length: 15
size: NA
V: TRBV28
CDR3: CASSLWLAGGNEQFF

length: 18
size: NA
V: TRBV11-2
CDR3: CASSTPSLTQQSLGAQFF

length: 19
size: NA
V: TRBV28
CDR3: CASSLSIGVVDGANYGYTF

length: 18
size: NA
V: TRBV5-6
CDR3: CASSLRDRGLTGANVLTF

length: 17
size: NA
V: TRBV27
CDR3: CASSLTSANLFYNEQFF

length: 15
size: once
V: TRBV6-5
CDR3: CASSYSQGMNTEAFF

length: 18
size: NA
V: TRBV5-1
CDR3: CASKRTPPTSGSPDTQYF

length: 14
size: few
V: TRBV14
CDR3: CASRGQGGPYEQYF

length: 12
size: NA
V: TRBV5-4
CDR3: CASSDSLETQYF

length: 15
size: once
V: TRBV12-2
CDR3: CASRLASRGDTEAFF

length: 12
size: NA
V: TRBV6-5
CDR3: CASSSLNQPQHF

length: 17
size: NA
V: TRBV27
CDR3: CASRKLTGAVRTGELFF

length: 14
size: NA
V: TRBV5-1
CDR3: CASSPGQGNYEQYF

length: 15
size: NA
V: TRBV6-1
CDR3: CASSGTSGPYNEQFF